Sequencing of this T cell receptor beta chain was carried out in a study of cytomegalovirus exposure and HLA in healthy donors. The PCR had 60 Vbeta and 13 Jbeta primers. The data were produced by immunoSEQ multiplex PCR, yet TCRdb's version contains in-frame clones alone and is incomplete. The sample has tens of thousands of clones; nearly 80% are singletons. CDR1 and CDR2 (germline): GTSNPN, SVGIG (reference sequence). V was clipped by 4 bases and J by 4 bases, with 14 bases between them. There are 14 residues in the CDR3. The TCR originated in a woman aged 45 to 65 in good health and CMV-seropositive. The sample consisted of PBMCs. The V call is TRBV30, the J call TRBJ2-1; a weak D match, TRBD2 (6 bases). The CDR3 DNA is TGTGCCTGGACACCGGGACTGATGTACAATGAGCAGTTCTTC. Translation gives CAWTPGLMYNEQFF.